The rows below give T cell receptor beta chains drawn from one sample of a study of control samples from healthy donors and cancer patients. Only in-frame clones appear in the TCRdb table, and some are missing; sequencing was by immunoSEQ multiplex PCR. The sample shows 90,000 to 130,000 clones, around 80% of them seen only once. Sample: blood. The receptors stem from a man younger than 30 in good health. Each CDR3 is given with its conserved first and last residue. A D gene is named only where the DNA matches it firmly. Part of the rows lack a size; the others show once, few, many or a class for expanded clones.

v_gene,d_gene,j_gene,abundance,CDR3nt,CDR3aa
TRBV2,.,TRBJ1-5,.,TGTGCCAGCAGTGTGAACAGGGAGGGATATAGCAATCAGCCCCAGCATTTT,CASSVNREGYSNQPQHF
TRBV5-1,.,TRBJ1-2,.,TGCGCCAGCGGTCCGGCCGGCACCACCAGTATAGGCTACACCTTC,CASGPAGTTSIGYTF
TRBV5-1,TRBD2,TRBJ2-3,.,TGCGCCAGCAGCCCTGGTCTGCGGGGGAGCACAGATACGCAGTATTTT,CASSPGLRGSTDTQYF
TRBV6-1,.,TRBJ1-1,few,TGTGCCAGCAGTGAAGGGCCGGGGGAAGGCACTGAAGCTTTCTTT,CASSEGPGEGTEAFF
TRBV12-5,TRBD1,TRBJ2-4,.,TGTGCTAGTGCCCTGACCGGGACAGGGGGAAACATTCAGTACTTC,CASALTGTGGNIQYF
TRBV5-1,.,TRBJ2-2,.,TGCGCCAGCAGCGCGGGTTGGGCGAACACCGGGGAGCTGTTTTTT,CASSAGWANTGELFF
TRBV28,.,TRBJ2-2,.,TGTGCCAGCAGTCGAGGAAACACCGGGGAGCTGTTTTTT,CASSRGNTGELFF
TRBV7-8,TRBD2,TRBJ2-5,few,TGTGCCAGCACCCATAGCGGGGGAATACAAGAGACCCAGTACTTC,CASTHSGGIQETQYF
TRBV7-9,.,TRBJ1-1,.,TGTGCCAGCACCCTAGGACTTTTGGAGGCTGAAGCTTTCTTT,CASTLGLLEAEAFF
TRBV4-3,.,TRBJ2-7,.,TGCGCCAGCAGCCAAGATCTAATGAGGGACACAACCTACGAGCAGTACTTC,CASSQDLMRDTTYEQYF
TRBV11-2,.,TRBJ2-2,.,TGTGCCAGCAGCCCGCGTGGGGCTGGGGAGCTGTTTTTT,CASSPRGAGELFF
TRBV5-6,.,TRBJ2-1,.,TGTGCCAGCCGGGATCCCTCCTACAATGAGCAGTTCTTC,CASRDPSYNEQFF
TRBV2,.,TRBJ2-3,.,TGTGCCAGCAGTGGGGAGAGCACAGATACGCAGTATTTT,CASSGESTDTQYF
TRBV9,.,TRBJ2-1,.,TGTGCCAGCAGCGTAGACCCCCACACGAATGAGCAGTTCTTC,CASSVDPHTNEQFF
TRBV19,.,TRBJ1-2,.,TGTGCCAGTAGTATAAAAAGAACCGGGATTCGGGCGGTTGATGGCTACACCTTC,CASSIKRTGIRAVDGYTF
TRBV6-6,.,TRBJ1-5,.,TGTGCCAGCAGTTCCGATGGAGGTAGCAATCAGCCCCAGCATTTT,CASSSDGGSNQPQHF
TRBV20-1,.,TRBJ2-1,once,TGCAGTGCTAGTGGCAGGACGTCTTTCTCCTACAATGAGCAGTTCTTC,CSASGRTSFSYNEQFF
TRBV5-1,TRBD2,TRBJ2-1,.,TGCGCCAGCAGCTTGGCCTCAAGCGGGGGGTACAATGAGCAGTTCTTC,CASSLASSGGYNEQFF
TRBV29-1,.,TRBJ1-5,.,TGCAGCGTTGTGGGGGGGGCGGGGCAGCCCCAGCATTTT,CSVVGGAGQPQHF
TRBV5-4,.,TRBJ2-3,.,TGTGCCAGCAGTCGGCGAGCGGGGACAAACACAGATACGCAGTATTTT,CASSRRAGTNTDTQYF
TRBV29-1,TRBD1,TRBJ1-1,.,TGCAGCGTTGAGGGGACAGGGCCTGAAGCTTTCTTT,CSVEGTGPEAFF
TRBV5-6,TRBD2,TRBJ2-5,.,TGTGCCAGCAGCTCAGGACTAGCGGTAAAGACCCAGTACTTC,CASSSGLAVKTQYF
TRBV12-5,TRBD1,TRBJ1-2,.,TGTGCTAGTGGTACGGGACAGTCCTATGGCTACACCTTC,CASGTGQSYGYTF
TRBV30,TRBD2,TRBJ2-7,.,TGTGCCTGGAGTCGGACTAGCGGGTACGAGCAGTACTTC,CAWSRTSGYEQYF
TRBV28,.,TRBJ1-1,once,TGTGCCAGCAGTAGGACAGAAGCTTTCTTT,CASSRTEAFF
TRBV7-2,TRBD2,TRBJ2-1,few,TGTGCCAGCAGCTTATCTAGCGGTAATGAGCAGTTCTTC,CASSLSSGNEQFF
TRBV5-8,.,TRBJ1-6,.,TGTGCCAGCAGCTACCCCGTCGGACGCCGATACTATAATTCACCCCTCCACTTT,CASSYPVGRRYYNSPLHF
TRBV11-2,TRBD1,TRBJ2-7,.,TGTGCCAGCAGCGCGACAGGGGGATCCTACGAGCAGTACTTC,CASSATGGSYEQYF
TRBV4-3,TRBD2,TRBJ2-7,medium-sized,TGCGCCAGCAGCCAAGACGGACTAGGCGAGCAGTACTTC,CASSQDGLGEQYF
TRBV11-2,TRBD2,TRBJ2-1,.,TGTGCCAGCAGCTCCGGGACTAGCGGGGGGCACAATGAGCAGTTCTTC,CASSSGTSGGHNEQFF
TRBV3-1/TRBV3-2,.,TRBJ2-1,.,TGTGCCAGCAGCCAAGATGTACAGCTGGGCTCCTACAATGAGCAGTTCTTC,CASSQDVQLGSYNEQFF
TRBV3-1/TRBV3-2,.,TRBJ2-1,once,TGTGCCAGCAGCCAAGTAGCTCGGGGGGCGGCCTACAATGAGCAGTTCTTC,CASSQVARGAAYNEQFF
TRBV10-1,TRBD1,TRBJ2-1,.,TGCGCCAGCAGTGAGGGGACAGGGGGATGGAATGAGCAGTTCTTC,CASSEGTGGWNEQFF
TRBV5-1,.,TRBJ2-6,.,TGCGCCAGCAGCTCGACCTCTGGGGCCAACGTCCTGACTTTC,CASSSTSGANVLTF
TRBV19,.,TRBJ2-1,.,TGTGCCAGTAGTATTCGCGGACGGGTCAATGAGCAGTTCTTC,CASSIRGRVNEQFF
TRBV18,.,TRBJ1-1,.,TGTGCCAGCTCACTGGTGGAGGACACTGAAGCTTTCTTT,CASSLVEDTEAFF
TRBV10-2,TRBD2,TRBJ2-2,.,TGCGCCACCCGATCACGGGGGGACCCCGGGGAGCTGTTTTTT,CATRSRGDPGELFF
TRBV29-1,.,TRBJ1-2,few,TGCAGCGTTGCCGGACTCTATGGCTACACCTTC,CSVAGLYGYTF
TRBV7-2,TRBD1,TRBJ1-6,.,TGTGCCAGCAGCTTAGCGGGGACAGGGGAAAGCTCCTATAATTCACCCCTCCACTTT,CASSLAGTGESSYNSPLHF
TRBV4-1,.,TRBJ2-2,.,TGCGCCAGCAGCCAGACAGTAACCGGGGAGCTGTTTTTT,CASSQTVTGELFF
TRBV11-2,TRBD2,TRBJ2-3,.,TGTGCCAGCAGCTTAGACCCGGGGACTAGCCCCCGCACAGATACGCAGTATTTT,CASSLDPGTSPRTDTQYF
TRBV5-1,TRBD1,TRBJ1-2,.,TGCGCCAGCAGCACAGGACAGGGCGATGGCTACACCTTC,CASSTGQGDGYTF
TRBV4-2,.,TRBJ1-1,.,TGTGCCAGCAGCCAAGGGTGGCAGAGCCCCATGAACACTGAAGCTTTCTTT,CASSQGWQSPMNTEAFF
TRBV28,.,TRBJ1-5,few,TGTGCCAGCAGTTTCGCGGGGAACGGGCAGCCCCAGCATTTT,CASSFAGNGQPQHF
TRBV24-1,TRBD1,TRBJ2-5,.,TGTGCCACCAGTGATTTCAGGGGGATCCAGTACTTC,CATSDFRGIQYF
TRBV4-3,.,TRBJ2-7,.,TGCGCCAGCAGCAGGGACACCTCCTACGAGCAGTACTTC,CASSRDTSYEQYF
TRBV5-1,.,TRBJ2-1,.,TGCGCCAGCAGCTTCCATCCCCTCAGGAATGAGCAGTTCTTC,CASSFHPLRNEQFF
TRBV2,TRBD2,TRBJ2-3,.,TGTGCCAGCGGTGGCCTGACTAGCAGTAGACCAGATACGCAGTATTTT,CASGGLTSSRPDTQYF
TRBV29-1,TRBD1,TRBJ2-5,.,TGCAGCGTTCTTCGCGGACAGGGCGCGGAGACCCAGTACTTC,CSVLRGQGAETQYF
TRBV5-1,.,TRBJ1-2,.,TGCGCCAGCAGCCGAACAGGAGACTATGGCTACACCTTC,CASSRTGDYGYTF
TRBV2,.,TRBJ2-7,.,TGTGCCAGCAGTGAATTAGAGGGCGAGCAGTACTTC,CASSELEGEQYF
TRBV7-9,.,TRBJ2-5,.,TGTGCCAGCAGCTTAGTAGAAAGCAAAGAGACCCAGTACTTC,CASSLVESKETQYF
TRBV5-5,TRBD1,TRBJ1-5,.,TGTGCCAGCAGCCCGATGGACAGGGTCAATCAGCCCCAGCATTTT,CASSPMDRVNQPQHF
TRBV4-1,TRBD2,TRBJ2-7,once,TGCGCCAGCAGCCAAGACGGGGGGATTAGGGAGCAGTACTTC,CASSQDGGIREQYF
TRBV7-9,.,TRBJ1-6,.,TGTGCCAGCAGCCTGTCCGGGGTGAATTCACCCCTCCACTTT,CASSLSGVNSPLHF
TRBV9,.,TRBJ1-6,.,TGTGCCAGCAGCTCCACCAGAGACTTCACCTATAATTCACCCCTCCACTTT,CASSSTRDFTYNSPLHF
TRBV5-1,TRBD1,TRBJ1-1,.,TGCGCCAGCAGCGGATACAGGGGACAGAACACTGAAGCTTTCTTT,CASSGYRGQNTEAFF
TRBV5-5,TRBD1,TRBJ1-5,once,TGTGCCAGCAGCTGGGGTGACAGGGTGGGAAATCAGCCCCAGCATTTT,CASSWGDRVGNQPQHF
TRBV6-1,TRBD1,TRBJ1-2,.,TGTGCCAGCAGTGTCCGGTATACCGGGACAGGGTACGGCTACACCTTC,CASSVRYTGTGYGYTF